Given below is one TCR beta chain in context. It has no known antigen specificity. Nothing much larger sits one base from this clone, and base qualities are not available. This sample stems from a study of shared clonotypes between healthy human individuals (dated by TCRdb to the early 2020s). For the study in its entirety: A few men and a couple of women, aged 18 to 49 years, made up the cohort. Blood TCR repertoires of roughly five healthy adults were deeply sequenced to estimate repertoire size and the extent of clonotype sharing between individuals. Each donor's leukapheresis produced roughly between roughly 0.85 and 9.5 billion PBMCs. Different laboratories and diverse techniques were used to prepare libraries and sequence TCR repertoires, to increase sequencing depth and limit assay-specific biases. Per donor, three plates each were used for CD4 naive and CD4 memory, two for CD8 naive, and one for CD8 memory.

V is shortened by 4 bases, J by 3 bases, and the region joining them spans 19 bases. CDR3 length: 16 amino acids, cysteine to phenylalanine. Only the CDR3 part of the read is kept: 48 bases, read in frame from the first base. TCR CDR3 regions were amplified from genomic DNA by multiplex PCR using the deep immunoSEQ assay. For each cell subset, the extracted genomic DNA was distributed evenly across all wells of several immunoSEQ 96-well plates, and each plate served as one replicate. For sorted subsets, about 200 ng genomic DNA, equal to some 28,000 T cell genomes, was loaded into each replicate PCR. The purified libraries were quantified using a Qubit 3.0 fluorometer, sized with a Bioanalyzer 2100, and then quantified again using the KAPA Library Quantification kit. Every immunoSEQ 96-well plate was sequenced on a dedicated single-read 150-cycle Illumina NextSeq 550 flow cell. Per the authors' processing: Because the immunoSEQ output held only junctional sequences and lacked quality scores, the filtering could not match the filtering applied to full-length reads. Sequences were annotated with PyIR, a Python wrapper for IgBLAST v1.9, and V/J genes and CDR3 were assigned using IMGT germline references. Any read was removed if the V/J assignment was weak (E-value above 1e-6), the CDR3 was missing, or the read contained stop codons, out-of-frame junctions, or ambiguous translated residues. V3J clonotypes were defined as sequences sharing the same inferred V gene, J gene, and CDR3 amino acid sequence. The percentage overlap between two repertoires was calculated by dividing the number of shared unique clonotypes by the size of the smaller repertoire. Richness of each repertoire was evaluated using RTK rarefaction, the Chao1 estimator, and Recon v2.1 estimates of unobserved clonotypes. OLGA was used to compute generation probabilities for all TCRbeta clonotypes that the gDNA method yielded from a few donors. Imported from immuneACCESS, the table was reduced by TCRdb to in-frame sequences with V and J called. These copies leave out some clones; in studies compared against another copy, an unresolved V gene accounts for under half, and the cause of the remainder is not known. V, J and clone size derive from that table, while D and trimming were established from the DNA sequence. Recorded for this sample are about 2.1 million clones; about 93% of them occurred a single time. Under 2% of the sample is taken by the ten largest.

CD8 naive samples were CD45RO-negative cells positively selected for CCR7, giving a CD45RA+CCR7+ population that excluded TemRA cells. Healthy HIV-negative adults with no recently reported acute infections or vaccinations were included as donors. Every donor was a Caucasian adult residing in Nashville, Tennessee, USA. After blood collection by leukapheresis, PBMCs were isolated using Ficoll-Histopaque density gradient centrifugation and then cryopreserved in the vapor phase of liquid nitrogen. Analytical flow cytometry was used to check the purity and quantity of every magnetically sorted T cell population. Genomic DNA was isolated from each sorted fraction and quantified by UV absorbance on a Nanodrop 2000c. Study-level results and caveats: Naive subsets generally had larger estimated clonotype richness than memory subsets did. Pairwise subsampling led to the expectation that sequencing depth would affect the degree of clonotype sharing among donors. Sampling was restricted to blood, and TCR repertoires in tissue are likely to differ from TCR repertoires in blood. Incomplete sequencing was indicated by rarefaction of sorted-subset datasets, despite the large sequencing depth. Clonotypes shared by all four sorted-subset donors showed higher generation probabilities than non-shared clonotypes. When a handful of donors were compared, the shared fraction of clonotypes was 5% to 6.5% for naive CD4, 3.5% to 4% for naive CD8, 2% to 2.5% for memory CD4, and approximately 0.4% for memory CD8. Because the study included only a small number of donors, the genetic and exposure-history diversity represented was limited.

Sample: naive CD8+ T cells from PBMCs. Taken with the paper, the label for cell subset or site translates to: CD45RA+CCR7+. This chain joins TRBV5-7 to TRBJ1-1; a tentative D call is TRBD1 (5 bases match). TRBV5-7 is classed as an ORF, of uncertain function. This clonotype originated in a man aged 18 to 29 in good health. Some clones in this sample may be carry-over from other donors' samples. The DNA is as follows: TGTGCCAGCAGCGCCGGCGGGGCAGGGTGCTACACTGAAGCTTTCTTT. Translated, this is CASSAGGAGCYTEAFF.